This T cell receptor (beta chain) was obtained from a study of blood T cell repertoires in COVID-19. This table comes from immunoSEQ multiplex PCR, and its TCRdb copy is limited to in-frame clones, with some not included. This table holds around 290,000 clones, around 89% found once. The CDR3 contains 14 residues. Germline V gives CDR1 MDHEN, CDR2 SYDVKM. The V and J ends lost 2 bases and 5 bases respectively, with 12 bases between them. The TCR sequence derives from a man between 40 and 49 years old with acute or convalescent COVID-19. The genes are TRBV28 and TRBJ1-1, with D possibly matching TRBD1 (5 bases). The sequenced sample consisted of peripheral blood. The chain's CDR3 is CASSLVPGRTEAFF. DNA of the CDR3: TGTGCCAGCAGTTTAGTGCCAGGGAGGACTGAAGCTTTCTTT.